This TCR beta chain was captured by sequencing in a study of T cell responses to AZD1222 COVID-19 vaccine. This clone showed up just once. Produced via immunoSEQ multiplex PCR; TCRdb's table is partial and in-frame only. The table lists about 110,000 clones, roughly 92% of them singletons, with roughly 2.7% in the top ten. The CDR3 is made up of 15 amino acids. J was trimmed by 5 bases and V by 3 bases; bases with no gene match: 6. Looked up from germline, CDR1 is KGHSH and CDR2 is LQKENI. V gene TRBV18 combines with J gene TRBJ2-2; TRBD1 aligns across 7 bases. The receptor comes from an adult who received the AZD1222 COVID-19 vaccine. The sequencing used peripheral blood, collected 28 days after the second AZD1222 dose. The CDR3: CASSPSRQGTGELFF. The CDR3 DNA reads TGTGCCAGCTCACCCTCCCGACAGGGTACCGGGGAGCTGTTTTTT.